This T cell receptor (beta chain) was found in a study of T cells in localized non-small cell lung cancer. This clone has only a few counts. Its specificity is unknown. CDR3 length equals 14 residues. In germline, CDR1 is SNHLY, CDR2 FYNNEI. Trimming removed 4 bases at V and 5 bases at J, with 14 bases between. Findings and limits, study-wide: Since sequencing was restricted to only one region of the tumor, intratumor heterogeneity remains a possibility.

Produced via immunoSEQ multiplex PCR; TCRdb's table is partial and in-frame only. Among about 70,000 clones listed, around 85% were seen once. This receptor was obtained from a male donor older than 55 with stage III squamous cell lung carcinoma. Sequencing was performed on peripheral blood, taken before any cancer treatment. This chain connects TRBV2 to TRBJ1-1; D remains unclear. The CDR3 spells CASSGRWERTEAFF. As DNA, the CDR3 is TGTGCCAGCAGTGGTAGATGGGAGAGGACTGAAGCTTTCTTT.